The 5 T cell receptor beta chains reported below all come from one sample, sequenced in a study of T cell repertoires in cytomegalovirus infection. TCRdb passed the reads through MiXCR, listing each CDR3 protein once. The table has 300,000 to 400,000 distinct CDR3 sequences, over 7.5% seen once. The sequencing sample was made of PBMCs. The receptors were gathered from a human donor in good health (CMV status not recorded). Some clones in this sample may be carry-over from other donors' samples.

This clonotype was detected a few times. The chain carries TRBV4-3 and TRBJ1-2, with a weak D call TRBD1 (5 bases). V shed 4 bases and J shed 8 bases, with 20 bases lying between them. The CDR3 has 15 residues. Germline CDR1 and CDR2: LGHNA and YSLEER. The CDR3 nucleotides read TGCGCCAGCAGCCGCCTCGGGGCCCGTGGCACGGGCTACACCTTC. This translates into CASSRLGARGTGYTF.

This clonotype showed up many times. The chain employs TRBV12-3 or TRBV12-4 and TRBJ1-1; 7 bases are a match to TRBD1. The CDR3 spans 16 residues. With 4 bases clipped from V and 5 bases from J, the junction kept 13 bases outside the gene matches. The CDR3 is CASSSLSGEGATEAFF. CDR3 in DNA: TGTGCCAGCAGTTCCTTATCCGGGGAGGGGGCGACTGAAGCTTTCTTT.

The table lists this clonotype with a few counts. The V gene is TRBV19, the J gene TRBJ2-7; possible D gene TRBD2, 5 bases. The germline gives CDR1 LNHDA, CDR2 SQIVND (reference sequence). The CDR3 is 13 residues long. V was trimmed by 9 bases and J by 7 bases, leaving 19 bases between them. The CDR3 loop is CASAPLRGLEQYF. CDR3 bases: TGTGCCAGCGCCCCCTTGAGAGGGCTGGAGCAGTACTTC. Full variable domain (rest looked up from reference TRBV19 and TRBJ2-7): DGGITQSPKYLFRKEGQNVTLSCEQNLNHDAMYWYRQDPGQGLRLIYYSQIVNDFQKGDIAEGYSVSREKKESFPLTVTSAQKNPTAFYLCASAPLRGLEQYFGPGTRLTVT.

A few counts support this clonotype. The chain uses TRBV20-1 and TRBJ1-6; 7 bases match TRBD1. Losses at the gene ends were 2 bases for V and 4 bases for J; bases not matched to a gene: 5. The CDR3 contains 15 residues. Germline CDR1 reads DFQATT; CDR2 reads SNEGSKA (reference sequence). The CDR3 DNA follows: TGCAGTGCTAGACCAGGGACAGTATATAATTCACCCCTCCACTTT. It translates to CSARPGTVYNSPLHF.

The chain is built from TRBV27 and TRBJ2-3, with 11 bases lining up with TRBD2. The CDR3 has 15 amino acids. CDR1 is MNHEY and CDR2 is SMNVEV in the germline V gene (reference sequence). V lost 6 bases and J lost 4; bases outside the gene matches: 6. The CDR3 coding sequence is TGTGCCAGCAGACTAGCGGGAGCTCGGGCAGATACGCAGTATTTT. It specifies CASRLAGARADTQYF.